This passage covers 24 T cell receptor beta chains from one sample sequenced in a study of T cell responses to AZD1222 COVID-19 vaccine. This table comes from immunoSEQ multiplex PCR, and its TCRdb copy is limited to in-frame clones, with some not included. This table holds approximately 100,000 clones, 80% to 90% found once. This specimen consisted of peripheral blood, obtained on day 0 of AZD1222 vaccination. The receptors derive from an adult in good health.

The gene calls are TRBV25-1 and TRBJ2-7; D call uncertain. V was pared by 4 bases and J by 3 bases, with 7 bases between. CDR1 is MGHDK and CDR2 is SYGVNS in the germline V gene. The CDR3 is 12 amino acids. This CDR3 reads CASSVSSYEQYF. The CDR3 DNA is TGTGCCAGCAGTGTTAGTAGCTACGAGCAGTACTTC.

The chain joins TRBV18 to TRBJ1-4; 8 nucleotides line up with TRBD1. The length of the CDR3 is 14 residues. V lost 4 bases, J lost 4 bases, and 2 bases stayed unmatched. CDR1 is KGHSH and CDR2 is LQKENI in the germline V gene. The CDR3 region has the DNA TGTGCCAGCTCACAACAGGGGGTTAATGAAAAACTGTTTTTT. Protein product: CASSQQGVNEKLFF.

The J gene is TRBJ1-1, the V gene TRBV19; the D is unclear. The CDR3 has 17 residues. Germline CDR1 LNHDA, CDR2 SQIVND (reference sequence). Trimming shortened V by 3 bases and J by 7 bases, and 24 bases separated the two germline ends. This CDR3 is CASSIFEGPLRVDEAFF. The CDR3 DNA reads TGTGCCAGTAGTATTTTTGAAGGACCGCTTCGGGTAGATGAAGCTTTCTTT.

This clone has only one observation. The V gene is TRBV7-9, the J gene TRBJ2-7; maybe TRBD2 (5 bases). The CDR3 loop spans 14 amino acids. Trimming pared 5 bases from V and 2 bases from J, leaving 13 bases between. Germline V lookup: CDR1 SEHNR, CDR2 FQNEAQ (reference sequence). The CDR3 region is CASSRGLNAYEQYF. The CDR3 DNA sequence: TGTGCCAGCAGCCGAGGACTTAACGCCTACGAGCAGTACTTC.

The chain joins TRBV4-3 to TRBJ1-2; 7 bases match TRBD1. V lost 8 bases, J lost 5 bases, and 14 bases stayed unmatched. Per germline, CDR1 LGHNA and CDR2 YSLEER. The length of the CDR3 is 15 residues. The CDR3, as DNA: TGCGCCAGCGCGCCCACAAAGGACAGGCCATATGGCTACACCTTC. It is translated as CASAPTKDRPYGYTF.

In this sample, this clone turned up a few times. The chain carries TRBV7-8 and TRBJ1-2; the D gene is possibly TRBD1 (6 bases). Trimming removed 1 base from V and 6 bases from J, with 9 bases in between. This CDR3 has 13 residues. The V gene's germline CDR1 is SGHVS and CDR2 FQNEAQ. In nucleotides, the CDR3 is TGTGCCAGCAGCTTAGACAGGGAGGATGGCTACACCTTC. Its translation: CASSLDREDGYTF.

The chain links TRBV5-5 to TRBJ2-2; a possible D gene is TRBD2 (7 bases). Per germline, CDR1 SGHKS and CDR2 YYEKEE (reference sequence). V shed 1 base and J shed 4 bases, with 17 bases lying between them. This CDR3 is built from 17 residues. The CDR3, as DNA: TGTGCCAGCAGCTTGATCGGCGGGGGCCCTGGCACCGGGGAGCTGTTTTTT. This encodes CASSLIGGGPGTGELFF.

This clone was counted a few times. The chain combines TRBV10-3 with TRBJ1-4; D possibly corresponds to TRBD1 (6 bases). V gave up 3 bases and J gave up 8 bases, with 10 bases separating them. The CDR3 has 13 amino acids. Germline V lookup: CDR1 ENHRY, CDR2 SYGVKD. CDR3 loop: CAISEQGREKLFF. In nucleotides, the CDR3 is TGTGCCATCAGTGAACAGGGTCGCGAAAAACTGTTTTTT.

The chain links TRBV7-9 to TRBJ1-3; D is possibly TRBD1 (5 bases). V lost 5 bases and J 7 bases, leaving 18 bases between the germline ends. CDR1 and CDR2 (germline): SEHNR, FQNEAQ (reference sequence). This CDR3 has 15 residues. The CDR3 nucleotides read TGTGCCAGCAGCCAGATCCTTGGGGGAACCAACACCATATATTTT. Amino acids: CASSQILGGTNTIYF.

This clone was counted a few times. The chain combines TRBV7-3 with TRBJ1-5, with D possibly being TRBD1 (5 bases). Trimming took 6 bases from V and 3 from J, leaving 12 bases between them. In germline, CDR1 is SGHTA, CDR2 FQGTGA. The CDR3 is 14 amino acids. The CDR3 reads CASRSGPFNQPQHF. Here the CDR3 DNA reads TGTGCCAGCAGATCGGGGCCGTTCAATCAGCCCCAGCATTTT.

The V and J genes are TRBV21-1 and TRBJ1-2. TRBV21-1 is shown as a pseudogene. This CDR3 region has 15 residues. CDR3 region: CASSKRQCGGYGYTF. In nucleotides, the CDR3 is TGTGCCAGCAGCAAAAGACAGTGCGGGGGGTATGGCTACACCTTC.

The CDR3 coding sequence is TGTGCCAGCAGTCTTCTATGGGCCGGAACCCCCGATGAGCAGTTCTTC. It yields the protein CASSLLWAGTPDEQFF. This chain uses TRBV7-2 with TRBJ2-1; D is unresolved. Germline values: CDR1 SGHTA, CDR2 FQGNSA. The CDR3 runs 16 residues. Trimming took off 6 bases at V and 8 bases at J, with 23 bases between the two ends.

The CDR3 region is CASRVIASNYGYTF. The CDR3 DNA sequence: TGTGCCAGCAGGGTCATCGCATCAAACTATGGCTACACCTTC. The rearrangement links TRBV2 to TRBJ1-2; unclear D gene. Germline loops: CDR1 SNHLY, CDR2 FYNNEI. V shed 6 bases and J shed 2 bases, with 13 bases lying between them. The CDR3 has 14 amino acids.

The chain joins TRBV10-3 to TRBJ2-3, with no clear D. Trimming left V 6 bases short and J 2 bases short, with 18 bases between. CDR1 ENHRY and CDR2 SYGVKD come from the germline V gene. CDR3 size: 16 residues. The CDR3 sequence is CAISAWAGVDTDTQYF. CDR3 DNA sequence: TGTGCCATCAGCGCGTGGGCCGGCGTAGACACAGATACGCAGTATTTT.

The V and J genes are TRBV4-1 and TRBJ1-3, with unresolved D. Trimming took off 4 bases at V and 4 bases at J, with 5 bases between the two ends. This CDR3 region has 12 residues. Germline V CDR1 and CDR2: MGHRA, YSYEKL. The CDR3 nucleotides read TGCGCCAGCAGCCTCCCCGGAAACACCATATATTTT. Translated, it gives CASSLPGNTIYF.

The chain recombines TRBV11-2 with TRBJ2-3; TRBD1 might be the D (6 bases). CDR3 size: 14 residues. The germline V and J ends were trimmed by 5 bases and 5 bases, with 14 bases remaining between them. Germline values: CDR1 SGHAT, CDR2 FQNNGV. The CDR3 nucleotides read TGTGCCAGCAGCCGAGGGGGAGTGTTAGATACGCAGTATTTT. The encoded protein is CASSRGGVLDTQYF.

The gene calls are TRBV4-2 and TRBJ1-5; maybe TRBD1 (5 bases). Germline lookup yields CDR1 LGHNA and CDR2 YNFKEQ. V was shortened by 1 base and J by 3 bases, with 13 bases between the two germline ends. CDR3 length: 16 amino acids. CDR3 residues: CASSQVGTASNQPQHF. The CDR3 DNA sequence: TGTGCCAGCAGCCAAGTTGGGACGGCCTCCAATCAGCCCCAGCATTTT.

The V gene is TRBV7-2, the J gene TRBJ2-2, with D perhaps matching TRBD2 (6 bases). The CDR3 covers 16 residues. V shed 0 bases and J shed 0 bases, with 8 bases lying between them. In germline, CDR1 is SGHTA, CDR2 FQGNSA. The CDR3 sequence: CASSLATSTNTGELFF. The DNA of the CDR3 is TGTGCCAGCAGCTTAGCGACTAGTACGAACACCGGGGAGCTGTTTTTT.

The CDR3 here is CASSRTVGLPPSNEQFF. The DNA of the CDR3 is TGTGCCAGCTCACGAACAGTGGGATTACCCCCGAGCAATGAGCAGTTCTTC. The chain carries TRBV18 and TRBJ2-1; D is uncertain. The CDR3 extends over 17 amino acids. Trimming left V 4 bases short and J 6 bases short, with 22 bases between. CDR1 is KGHSH, CDR2 LQKENI, per germline.

The V and J genes are TRBV27 and TRBJ2-2; D call uncertain. CDR3 length equals 14 residues. Per germline, CDR1 MNHEY and CDR2 SMNVEV (reference sequence). Trimming left V 7 bases short and J 6 bases short, with 15 bases between. CDR3 in amino acids: CASTRDGVAGELFF. CDR3 nucleotide sequence: TGTGCCAGCACTCGAGATGGGGTCGCCGGGGAGCTGTTTTTT.

V gene TRBV30 combines with J gene TRBJ1-3; D is ambiguous. Germline V gene lookup returns CDR1 GTSNPN and CDR2 SVGIG (reference sequence). The CDR3 contains 15 residues. Between the trimmed V and J ends, which lost 3 bases and 0 bases, there was a span of 12 bases. CDR3 loop: CAWSRDRASGNTIYF. For the CDR3, the DNA is TGTGCCTGGAGCCGCGACCGAGCCTCTGGAAACACCATATATTTT.

V gene TRBV5-1 combines with J gene TRBJ2-5; TRBD2 matches 12 bases. Germline CDR1 is SGHRS and CDR2 is YFSETQ. This CDR3 contains 18 residues. J was trimmed by 0 bases and V by 7 bases; bases with no gene match: 13. DNA for the CDR3: TGCGCCAGCCGTACCACTAGCGGGGGGCGACAGTACCAAGAGACCCAGTACTTC. Translation gives CASRTTSGGRQYQETQYF.

This CDR3 is CASSLAGDRYNEQFF. In DNA form, the CDR3 reads TGTGCCAGCAGCTTAGCCGGGGACAGATACAATGAGCAGTTCTTC. The genes are TRBV11-1 and TRBJ2-1; TRBD1 aligns across 7 bases. Germline lookup yields CDR1 SGHAT and CDR2 FQDESV (reference sequence). The CDR3 totals 15 residues. V gave up 0 bases and J gave up 4 bases; unmatched junction bases: 3.

The chain couples TRBV6-2 or TRBV6-3 to TRBJ2-2; no clear D gene. The CDR3 length is 12 residues. Germline CDR1 MNHEY, CDR2 SVGEGT. Trimming took 4 bases from V and 4 from J, leaving 4 bases between them. The CDR3 DNA sequence: TGTGCCAGCAGTTTCAGCACCGGGGAGCTGTTTTTT. Its translation is CASSFSTGELFF.